Listed here are 30 T cell receptor beta chains from one sample, sequenced in a study of read filtering for tumor transcriptome and immune sequencing. Molecular barcoded adaptors covering alpha/delta and beta/gamma chains were used on roughly 400 ng RNA. TCRdb redid the calling of the reads with MiXCR, one entry per CDR3 protein. The table shows over 80,000 distinct CDR3 sequences, with around 12% occurring only once. Source material: a population of CD138-negative cells sorted from bone marrow. These TCRs come from a donor aged 40 or older with multiple myeloma.

This clonotype was detected many times. The chain joins TRBV7-3 to TRBJ2-1; D perhaps matches TRBD2 (5 bases). In germline, CDR1 is SGHTA, CDR2 FQGTGA. V lost 5 bases, J lost 1 base, and 12 bases lay in between. The CDR3 contains 15 residues. CDR3 in DNA: TGTGCCAGCAGCATCGAGGGTGAGTCCTACAATGAGCAGTTCTTC. This sequence encodes CASSIEGESYNEQFF.

Points on this clonotype: A single base separates this from a much larger clone, so it may be a read error. The rearrangement uses TRBV5-5 and TRBJ1-1, with D perhaps matching TRBD1 (6 bases). CDR1 SGHKS and CDR2 YYEKEE come from the germline V gene (reference sequence). This CDR3 is 14 amino acids long. In nucleotides, the CDR3 is TGCGCCAGCAGCCTTCTAGGACAGCTTAGTGAAGCTCTCTTT. Residues: CASSLLGQLSEALF.

This clonotype showed up many times. Mismatch with germline at one junction end may stem from a read error. The chain uses TRBV6-2 or TRBV6-3 and TRBJ2-1, with D perhaps matching TRBD2 (6 bases). The germline CDR1 and CDR2 sequences are MNHEY and SVGEGT. The CDR3 is made up of 11 amino acids. The chain's CDR3 is CASSFLGLAMF. The CDR3 region has the DNA TGTGCCAGCAGTTTCTTGGGGCTAGCGATGTTC.

This clonotype showed up many times. The chain combines TRBV2 with TRBJ2-3; D is possibly TRBD2 (6 bases). V was shortened by 10 bases and J by 3 bases, with 17 bases between the two germline ends. Germline lookup yields CDR1 SNHLY and CDR2 FYNNEI. CDR3 length: 14 residues. The CDR3 loop reads CATPGGPGTDTQYF. CDR3 DNA sequence: TGTGCCACCCCCGGAGGGCCAGGTACAGATACGCAGTATTTT.

This clonotype occurred many times. The chain employs TRBV5-1 and TRBJ2-1; perhaps TRBD1 as D (5 bases). The ends were cut back, 3 bases at V and 5 bases at J, with 15 bases in the middle. This CDR3 is 15 amino acids long. Germline lookup yields CDR1 SGHRS and CDR2 YFSETQ. The CDR3 DNA is TGCGCCAGCAGCTCCCCTGGACACAGCAACAATGAGCAGTTCTTC. It translates to CASSSPGHSNNEQFF.

This clonotype was recorded many times. The chain joins TRBV5-1 to TRBJ2-1; maybe TRBD1 (6 bases). The CDR3 is 16 residues long. Germline V gene sequence: CDR1 SGHRS, CDR2 YFSETQ. Trimming took off 3 bases at V and 8 bases at J, with 21 bases between the two ends. CDR3 DNA: TGCGCCAGCAGCTCGTTCCGGGAACAGGGCGCCGATGAGCAGTTCTTC. Amino acid sequence: CASSSFREQGADEQFF. Using reference TRBV5-1 and TRBJ2-1 for the parts outside the CDR3, the full variable domain is KAGVTQTPRYLIKTRGQQVTLSCSPISGHRSVSWYQQTPGQGLQFLFEYFSETQRNKGNFPGRFSGRQFSNSRSEMNVSTLELGDSALYLCASSSFREQGADEQFFGPGTRLTVL.

With regard to this clonotype: This could be a read error, since a much larger clone is one nucleotide away. The rearrangement uses TRBV10-3 and TRBJ2-6; the D gene is possibly TRBD1 (5 bases). Per germline, CDR1 ENHRY and CDR2 SYGVKD. The CDR3 extends over 14 amino acids. The CDR3 region has the DNA TGTGCCATCAGTGACCCGTCTGGGGCCGACGTCCTGACTTTC. This encodes CAISDPSGADVLTF.

This clonotype was counted at least ten times. The junction and the germline gene differ at one end; a read error may be behind it. The chain links TRBV4-1 to TRBJ2-1; 9 nucleotides align to TRBD2. CDR3 length: 14 amino acids. Germline assignment: CDR1 MGHRA and CDR2 YSYEKL. CDR3 loop: CASSAGLAGNEQFF. In nucleotides, the CDR3 is TGTGCCAGCAGCGCGGGACTAGCTGGCAATGAGCAGTTCTTC.

This clonotype was detected ten times or more. The genes are TRBV5-1 and TRBJ2-1; 7 bases are shared with TRBD1. Trimming at V came to 4 bases and at J to 9 bases, leaving 10 bases not matched to a gene. CDR1 and CDR2 (germline): SGHRS, YFSETQ. CDR3 length: 14 amino acids. The CDR3 region is CASSTGQLLLEQFF. CDR3 nucleotides: TGCGCCAGCAGCACGGGACAGTTGCTTCTTGAGCAGTTCTTC.

This clonotype has just a few counts. The rearrangement uses TRBV12-3 or TRBV12-4 and TRBJ1-5; weak D call: TRBD1 (5 bases). The CDR3 contains 14 residues. V lost 2 bases and J 6 bases, leaving 11 bases between the germline ends. Written as DNA, the CDR3 is TGTGCCAGCAGTTTACGGGCCGGGGGTCAGCCCCAGCATTTT. It encodes CASSLRAGGQPQHF.

The sample holds many counts of this clonotype. The V gene is TRBV29-1, the J gene TRBJ2-5; D tentatively fits TRBD1 or TRBD2 (5 bases each). V lost 6 bases and J lost 2, with 22 bases in between. The CDR3 length is 16 residues. The V gene's germline CDR1 is SQVTM and CDR2 ANQGSEA. This CDR3 is CSVPTFPGTIQETQYF. The CDR3 DNA is TGCAGCGTCCCCACGTTCCCGGGGACGATACAAGAGACCCAGTACTTC. The whole variable domain, remainder taken from reference TRBV29-1 and TRBJ2-5, is SAVISQKPSRDICQRGTSLTIQCQVDSQVTMMFWYRQQPGQSLTLIATANQGSEATYESGFVIDKFPISRPNLTFSTLTVSNMSPEDSSIYLCSVPTFPGTIQETQYFGPGTRLLVL.

A few counts support this clonotype. One end of the junction varies from germline; a read error may be responsible. The chain uses TRBV11-2 and TRBJ2-5; tentative D call: TRBD2 (6 bases). The CDR3 sequence is 15 residues long. In germline, CDR1 is SGHAT, CDR2 FQNNGV. The CDR3, as DNA: TGTGCCAACAGCTGGTCATGGGGTGGGGGGGAGACCCAGTACTTC. Amino acid sequence: CANSWSWGGGETQYF. Full variable domain (missing parts from reference TRBV11-2 and TRBJ2-5): EAGVAQSPRYKIIEKRQSVAFWCNPISGHATLYWYQQILGQGPKLLIQFQNNGVVDDSQLPKDRFSAERLKGVDSTLKIQPAKLEDSAVYLCANSWSWGGGETQYFGPGTRLLVL.

This clonotype was seen at least ten times. This sequence joins TRBV24-1 and TRBJ2-1, with TRBD1 identical over 9 bases. Germline V CDR1 and CDR2: KGHDR, SFDVKD. The CDR3 length is 18 residues. The V segment lost 0 bases and the J segment 8 bases; nucleotides outside the gene matches: 13. CDR3 sequence reads: CATSDLQTPGQGTDEQFF. The DNA for the CDR3 is TGTGCCACCAGTGATTTGCAAACCCCGGGACAGGGAACCGATGAGCAGTTCTTC.

This clonotype has ten or more counts. V usage is TRBV9 and J usage is TRBJ1-6; tentative D call: TRBD1 (5 bases). The V gene's germline CDR1 is SGDLS and CDR2 YYNGEE. The CDR3 loop spans 14 amino acids. The germline V and J ends were trimmed by 3 bases and 4 bases, with 8 bases remaining between them. This CDR3 is CASSAEGYNSPLHF. The CDR3 coding sequence is TGTGCCAGCAGCGCGGAGGGGTATAATTCACCCCTCCACTTT.

This clonotype was recorded at least ten times. The chain joins TRBV19 to TRBJ1-1; weak D call: TRBD1 (5 bases). Germline lookup yields CDR1 LNHDA and CDR2 SQIVND (reference sequence). The CDR3 extends over 11 amino acids. V lost 7 bases to trimming and J lost 7 bases, with 10 bases between them. The CDR3 reads CASKGPREAFF. CDR3 sequence (DNA): TGTGCCAGTAAGGGACCGCGTGAAGCTTTCTTT.

This clonotype has ten or more counts. J is TRBJ2-7 and V is TRBV19; weak D call: TRBD2 (6 bases). In germline, CDR1 is LNHDA, CDR2 SQIVND (reference sequence). V was shortened by 3 bases and J by 2 bases, with 14 bases between the two germline ends. CDR3 length equals 15 residues. CDR3 protein: CASSIDGRGTYEQYF. In DNA, the CDR3 is TGTGCCAGTAGTATCGATGGGCGGGGAACCTACGAGCAGTACTTC.

This clonotype has at least ten counts. The V and J genes are TRBV15 and TRBJ2-1; the D is unclear. Trimming cost V 0 bases and J 1 base, with 16 bases left between them. There are 18 residues in the CDR3. Germline assignment: CDR1 LNHNV and CDR2 YYDKDF (reference sequence). DNA for the CDR3: TGTGCCACCAGCAGAGATCGTCCAAGGTTGGGGTCCTACAATGAGCAGTTCTTC. The encoded protein is CATSRDRPRLGSYNEQFF.

This clonotype was picked up many times. The chain couples TRBV28 to TRBJ2-7; TRBD1 or TRBD2 may be the D gene (6 bases each). The CDR3 has 13 amino acids. Trimming took off 5 bases at V and 2 bases at J, with 10 bases between the two ends. Germline assignment: CDR1 MDHEN and CDR2 SYDVKM. CDR3 bases: TGTGCCAGCAGTAAGGGGGGAACCTACGAGCAGTACTTC. Protein: CASSKGGTYEQYF.

As concerns this clonotype: A far more abundant clone sits one base away, making this likely a read error. The rearrangement links TRBV5-1 to TRBJ1-6; 9 nucleotides match TRBD1. Near its end, the DNA agrees better with TRBJ1-1, so the J call may be wrong. Looked up from germline, CDR1 is SGHRS and CDR2 is YFSETQ. CDR3 size: 13 residues. The CDR3 region has the DNA TGCGCCAGCGGCTTGGGACAGGGAACTGAAGCTTTCTTT. Its translation is CASGLGQGTEAFF.

At least ten counts were recorded for this clonotype. A much larger clone lies one base from this, so it may be a read error. The gene calls are TRBV7-9 and TRBJ2-1; no reliable D call. The germline V and J ends were trimmed by 5 bases and 2 bases, with 13 bases remaining between them. The CDR3 spans 15 residues. CDR1 SEHNR and CDR2 FQNEAQ come from the germline V gene (reference sequence). The CDR3 bases are TGTGCCAGCAGCCCTCCCCAGAGCACCTACAATGAGCAGTTCTTC. Protein sequence: CASSPPQSTYNEQFF. Full variable domain (outside the CDR3, taken from reference TRBV7-9 and TRBJ2-1): DTGVSQNPRHKITKRGQNVTFRCDPISEHNRLYWYRQTLGQGPEFLTYFQNEAQLEKSRLLSDRFSAERPKGSFSTLEIQRTEQGDSAMYLCASSPPQSTYNEQFFGPGTRLTVL.

This clonotype was recorded at least ten times. The chain employs TRBV13 and TRBJ2-5, with unresolved D. V was clipped by 6 bases and J by 5 bases, with 16 bases between them. CDR3 length equals 14 residues. CDR1 is PRHDT, CDR2 FYEKMQ, per germline (reference sequence). CDR3 bases: TGTGCCAGCAGTTTTAGAGATCCGCGGGAGACCCAGTACTTC. Translating gives CASSFRDPRETQYF.

This clonotype was observed many times. CDR3 nucleotides: TGTGCCAGTAGACTAGTCCTGAACACCGGGGAGCTGTTTTTT. This gives the protein CASRLVLNTGELFF. The V and J genes are TRBV19 and TRBJ2-2; tentative D call: TRBD2 (5 bases). With 6 bases removed from V and 1 base from J, the gap between germline ends came to 9 bases. The CDR3 sequence is 14 residues long. CDR1 and CDR2 (germline): LNHDA, SQIVND (reference sequence).

Many counts were recorded for this clonotype. The V and J genes are TRBV6-2 or TRBV6-3 and TRBJ2-2; either TRBD1 or TRBD2 may fit D (5 bases each). From germline, CDR1 is MNHEY and CDR2 SVGEGT. This CDR3 is built from 16 residues. The V gene lost 0 bases and the J gene lost 4 bases, with 12 bases spanning the gap. The DNA for the CDR3 is TGTGCCAGCAGTTACTCTGCAGGGAGTAGCACCGGGGAGCTGTTTTTT. Translating it yields CASSYSAGSSTGELFF.

There are many counts of this clonotype. The rearrangement links TRBV11-2 to TRBJ2-3; 7 positions match TRBD1. V dropped 4 bases and J dropped 2; count of bases not matched to a gene: 6. From germline, CDR1 is SGHAT and CDR2 FQNNGV. This CDR3 region has 15 residues. In DNA form, the CDR3 reads TGTGCCAGCAGCTCCCTCGGGACAGCCACAGATACGCAGTATTTT. Residues: CASSSLGTATDTQYF.

Ten or more counts support this clonotype. The rearrangement joins TRBV6-1 to TRBJ1-5; 8 bases are shared with TRBD1. J gave up 2 bases and V 3 bases, and 3 bases lay outside the gene matches. The CDR3 is made up of 15 amino acids. Looked up from germline, CDR1 is MNHNS and CDR2 is SASEGT. The CDR3 spells CASSDLTGGNQPQHF. In nucleotides, the CDR3 is TGTGCCAGCAGTGACTTGACAGGGGGCAATCAGCCCCAGCATTTT.

This clonotype was observed at least ten times. The chain couples TRBV25-1 to TRBJ2-5, with a tentative D call TRBD1 (5 bases). Germline loops: CDR1 MGHDK, CDR2 SYGVNS. CDR3 size: 14 residues. Trimming pared 5 bases from V and 5 bases from J, leaving 15 bases between. The CDR3, as DNA: TGTGCCAGCAGTAAAAGAAAGGACACCGAGACCCAGTACTTC. Translated: CASSKRKDTETQYF.

This clonotype was detected many times. This chain joins TRBV20-1 and TRBJ2-3; 9 positions match TRBD2. With 6 bases clipped from V and 4 bases from J, the junction kept 8 bases outside the gene matches. This CDR3 is 14 amino acids long. Germline values: CDR1 DFQATT, CDR2 SNEGSKA (reference sequence). As DNA, the CDR3 is TGCAGTGCCCCCCCGGGCGGGAGGGCAGATACGCAGTATTTT. Its protein product is CSAPPGGRADTQYF.

This clonotype was observed many times. The V and J genes are TRBV6-2 or TRBV6-3 and TRBJ1-5; possible D gene TRBD1, 6 bases. This CDR3 is 14 amino acids long. The V gene lost 5 bases and the J gene lost 8 bases, with 16 bases spanning the gap. Germline CDR1 reads MNHEY; CDR2 reads SVGEGT. CDR3 residues: CASSKVQGLEPQHF. The CDR3 bases are TGTGCCAGCAGTAAGGTCCAGGGGCTGGAGCCCCAGCATTTT.

Ten or more counts support this clonotype. CDR3 in amino acids: CSAVGNTIYF. The CDR3 DNA is TGCAGTGCAGTCGGAAACACCATATATTTT. The chain carries TRBV20-1 and TRBJ1-3; no definite D call. The ends were cut back, 6 bases at V and 4 bases at J, with 4 bases in the middle. Germline V gene sequence: CDR1 DFQATT, CDR2 SNEGSKA (reference sequence). This CDR3 contains 10 residues.

The sample holds many counts of this clonotype. The V and J genes are TRBV5-5 and TRBJ1-4; D is perhaps TRBD1 (5 bases). This CDR3 is built from 14 residues. Germline values: CDR1 SGHKS, CDR2 YYEKEE (reference sequence). V gave up 4 bases and J gave up 5 bases, with 12 bases separating them. CDR3 DNA sequence: TGTGCCAGCAGCCAGGGACCACAAAATGAAAAACTGTTTTTT. As protein: CASSQGPQNEKLFF. The variable domain in full, completed from reference TRBV5-5 and TRBJ1-4, reads DAGVTQSPTHLIKTRGQQVTLRCSPISGHKSVSWYQQVLGQGPQFIFQYYEKEERGRGNFPDRFSARQFPNYSSELNVNALLLGDSALYLCASSQGPQNEKLFFGSGTQLSVL.